Listed below are T cell receptor beta chains from one sample, sequenced in a study of OX40 agonist ivuxolimab in advanced cancers. The protocol was immunoSEQ multiplex PCR, while the TCRdb copy is restricted to in-frame clones and leaves out a portion. The table includes under 70,000 clones, 86% detected once. The sequencing here drew on CD4+ or CD8+ T cells sorted from blood, taken in a trial of the OX40 agonist ivuxolimab. These receptors were obtained from an adult with an advanced solid tumor such as melanoma, head and neck, liver or kidney cancer. Each CDR3 is given with its conserved first and last residue. D genes are given only for firm matches. Size values are once, few and many counts, or a class for expanded clones, and some rows have none.

TRBJ2-7	TRBV5-1	-	-	TGCGCCAGCAGCACCACAGGCTCCTACGAGCAGTACTTC	CASSTTGSYEQYF
TRBJ1-5	TRBV19	few	TRBD1	TGTGCCAGTAGTACCCGGGACAGGGTCTACAATCAGCCCCAGCATTTT	CASSTRDRVYNQPQHF
TRBJ2-1	TRBV7-3	-	TRBD2	TGTGCCAGCAGCTTAAGCGGGAGTGACATCAATGAGCAGTTCTTC	CASSLSGSDINEQFF
TRBJ2-7	TRBV28	once	-	TGTGCCAGCAGACGAGAGGTAGTGTACGAGCAGTACTTC	CASRREVVYEQYF
TRBJ1-1	TRBV19	-	TRBD1	TGTGCCAGTAGTACCAGGGGGCAGGAAGCTTTCTTT	CASSTRGQEAFF
TRBJ1-1	TRBV19	-	-	TGTGCCAGTAGTCTACCCCGAGGGAGGAACACTGAAGCTTTCTTT	CASSLPRGRNTEAFF
TRBJ1-2	TRBV28	-	TRBD1	TGTGCCAGCAGTCAACCAGGGACAGGAGAGTCGTATGGCTACACCTTC	CASSQPGTGESYGYTF
TRBJ2-7	TRBV2	few	-	TGTGCCAGCAGTGAACGGACCTTGGTCCACGAGCAGTACTTC	CASSERTLVHEQYF
TRBJ1-6	TRBV18	-	-	TGTGCCAGCTCACCAGGGACATTTTGGGAAAATTCACCCCTCCACTTT	CASSPGTFWENSPLHF
TRBJ1-5	TRBV14	-	-	TGTGCCAGCAGCCAAGGGGAACCTTGGGATCAGCCCCAGCATTTT	CASSQGEPWDQPQHF
TRBJ2-2	TRBV5-1	-	TRBD1	TGCGCCAGCAGCCCTTTCCAGGGGGCGGACACCGGGGAGCTGTTTTTT	CASSPFQGADTGELFF
TRBJ1-1	TRBV30	-	-	TGTGCCTGGAGTTCCCGGGGGGGGTCTTGGAACACTGAAGCTTTCTTT	CAWSSRGGSWNTEAFF
TRBJ2-7	TRBV5-1	-	-	TGCGCCAGCAGCTTGGATTTCTCCTACGAGCAGTACTTC	CASSLDFSYEQYF
TRBJ2-3	TRBV18	once	TRBD2	TGTGCCAGCTCACCCGGGACTAGCGGGAGGTACACAGATACGCAGTATTTT	CASSPGTSGRYTDTQYF
TRBJ1-2	TRBV6-5	-	-	TGTGCCAGCAGTTTACTGGACGCTAACTATGGCTACACCTTC	CASSLLDANYGYTF
TRBJ2-2	TRBV6-1	-	-	TGTGCCAGCAGTGTCATGGAGGTCACCGGGGAGCTGTTTTTT	CASSVMEVTGELFF
TRBJ1-5	TRBV9	-	-	TGTGCCAGCAGCTCTCCTTGGAGGGGGTACGGCAATCAGCCCCAGCATTTT	CASSSPWRGYGNQPQHF
TRBJ2-2	TRBV7-7	-	-	TGTGCTAGCAGCTTATTAGGAGGGGCGAGCGGGGAGCTGTTTTTT	CASSLLGGASGELFF
TRBJ1-2	TRBV6-5	-	-	TGTGCCAGCACAAAAGTGGGCAGGGAAAACTATGGCTACACCTTC	CASTKVGRENYGYTF
TRBJ1-2	TRBV5-1	-	TRBD1	TGCGCCAGCAGACTGGACAGGGGGAGTGGCTACACCTTC	CASRLDRGSGYTF
TRBJ1-3	TRBV6-6	-	-	TGTGCCAGCAGGAAAGAGGACACCATATATTTT	CASRKEDTIYF
TRBJ2-7	TRBV6-1	-	-	TGTGCCAGCCGTATGTACTCCTACGAGCAGTACTTC	CASRMYSYEQYF
TRBJ2-2	TRBV5-1	-	-	TGCGCCAGCAAACGGGGAATCGGGTTGACGAACACCGGGGAGCTGTTTTTT	CASKRGIGLTNTGELFF
TRBJ2-5	TRBV7-8	-	-	TGTGCCAGCAGCAAGGGGTACCAAGAGACCCAGTACTTC	CASSKGYQETQYF
TRBJ2-4	TRBV5-1	once	TRBD2	TGCGCCAGCAGCTTCGGGACTAGCGGGTTCGCCAAAAACATTCAGTACTTC	CASSFGTSGFAKNIQYF
TRBJ2-1	TRBV4-1	-	-	TGCGCCAGCAGCCAAGAGGTAGGGCGGACGGCCTACAATGAGCAGTTCTTC	CASSQEVGRTAYNEQFF
TRBJ2-3	TRBV27	-	TRBD1	TGTGCCAGCGGTACAGGGGGCACAGATACGCAGTATTTT	CASGTGGTDTQYF
TRBJ1-3	TRBV4-1	-	-	TGCGCCAGCAGCCCCAGTGACGTTCGAAACACCATATATTTT	CASSPSDVRNTIYF
TRBJ1-2	TRBV7-6	few	-	TGTGCCAGCAGCTTATCGGCAGTGGCGGCAAGTGGCTACACCTTC	CASSLSAVAASGYTF
TRBJ2-7	TRBV10-2	-	TRBD1	TGCGCCAGCAGTGGGGGACAGGGGGCGGGAGAGCAGTACTTC	CASSGGQGAGEQYF